Each of the 14 T cell receptor beta chains below was sequenced from the same sample in a study of cytomegalovirus exposure and HLA in healthy donors. Measured with immunoSEQ multiplex PCR; TCRdb has only the in-frame clones, and not every one. Altogether roughly 350,000 clones are present, about nine tenths being singletons, with the ten largest covering under 0.85%. The material sequenced was PBMCs. The receptors here all came from a woman under 30 in good health and CMV-seronegative.

This chain uses TRBV11-1 with TRBJ2-3; the D gene is possibly TRBD1 (6 bases). Germline V lookup: CDR1 SGHAT, CDR2 FQDESV (reference sequence). V lost 3 bases and J lost 3, with 13 bases in between. The CDR3 contains 15 residues. This chain's CDR3 is CASSFGGLRTDTQYF. The CDR3 nucleotides read TGTGCCAGCAGCTTTGGGGGCCTTCGGACAGATACGCAGTATTTT.

The chain carries TRBV4-1 and TRBJ2-2, with 11 bases that match TRBD2. There are 16 residues in the CDR3. Germline loops: CDR1 MGHRA, CDR2 YSYEKL. The trim removed 3 bases at V and 6 bases at J, leaving 6 bases unmatched. The CDR3 spells CASSHQTSGNPGELFF. In DNA form, the CDR3 reads TGCGCCAGCAGCCACCAGACTAGCGGGAATCCCGGGGAGCTGTTTTTT.

A single count supports this clone. This chain joins TRBV4-1 and TRBJ2-3; 10 bases line up with TRBD2. V shed 4 bases and J 0 bases; nucleotides not matched to a gene: 13. The germline gives CDR1 MGHRA, CDR2 YSYEKL. The CDR3 runs to 19 residues. CDR3 region: CASSPTRLAGALSTDTQYF. The DNA of the CDR3 is TGCGCCAGCAGCCCCACCCGGCTAGCGGGAGCTCTTAGCACAGATACGCAGTATTTT.

This chain connects TRBV7-9 to TRBJ2-2; the match to TRBD1 covers 12 bases. The germline gives CDR1 SEHNR, CDR2 FQNEAQ (reference sequence). The ends lost 8 bases at V and 4 bases at J; junction bases unmatched: 8. The CDR3 extends over 16 amino acids. CDR3 in DNA: TGTGCCAGCGGGGACAGGGGGCTGGTTAGCACCGGGGAGCTGTTTTTT. Encoded protein: CASGDRGLVSTGELFF.

The V call is TRBV14, the J call TRBJ2-7; D gene ambiguous. This CDR3 is 12 amino acids long. Germline V gene sequence: CDR1 SGHDN, CDR2 FVKESK. Trimming cost V 4 bases and J 4 bases, with 8 bases left between them. CDR3 amino acids: CASSPQAYEQYF. In DNA form, the CDR3 reads TGTGCCAGCAGCCCTCAGGCTTACGAGCAGTACTTC. Looking up the rest from reference TRBV14 and TRBJ2-7 gives the full variable domain: EAGVTQFPSHSVIEKGQTVTLRCDPISGHDNLYWYRRVMGKEIKFLLHFVKESKQDESGMPNNRFLAERTGGTYSTLKVQPAELEDSGVYFCASSPQAYEQYFGPGTRLTVT.

The chain is built from TRBV29-1 and TRBJ2-3; TRBD2 might be the D (5 bases). The V gene's germline CDR1 is SQVTM and CDR2 ANQGSEA. The V gene lost 5 bases and the J gene lost 0 bases, with 18 bases spanning the gap. CDR3 length equals 16 residues. The CDR3 bases are TGCAGCGTTCTCATCCCCGAGGGCGGGAGCACAGATACGCAGTATTTT. This sequence encodes CSVLIPEGGSTDTQYF.

J is TRBJ2-3 and V is TRBV7-3; D unresolved. Germline V gene lookup returns CDR1 SGHTA and CDR2 FQGTGA. The CDR3 length is 15 residues. V lost 0 bases, J lost 0 bases, and 7 bases lay in between. The DNA of the CDR3 is TGTGCCAGCAGCTTAACCCCCACTAGCACAGATACGCAGTATTTT. This gives the protein CASSLTPTSTDTQYF. Together with reference TRBV7-3 and TRBJ2-3, the CDR3 gives the full variable domain: GAGVSQTPSNKVTEKGKYVELRCDPISGHTALYWYRQSLGQGPEFLIYFQGTGAADDSGLPNDRFFAVRPEGSVSTLKIQRTERGDSAVYLCASSLTPTSTDTQYFGPGTRLTVL.

The sample holds one count of this clone. The chain links TRBV6-5 to TRBJ2-1; 10 bases agree with TRBD2. J was trimmed by 5 bases and V by 6 bases; bases with no gene match: 4. The CDR3 has 14 amino acids. Germline V gene sequence: CDR1 MNHEY, CDR2 SVGAGI. The CDR3 nucleotides read TGTGCCAGCAGGAGCGGGAGGGCAAACAATGAGCAGTTCTTC. Its translation is CASRSGRANNEQFF.

This chain uses TRBV4-3 with TRBJ2-7; 7 positions match TRBD2. Trimming at V came to 0 bases and at J to 5 bases, leaving 16 bases not matched to a gene. Germline V lookup: CDR1 LGHNA, CDR2 YSLEER. This CDR3 region has 18 residues. In DNA, the CDR3 is TGCGCCAGCAGCCAAGATCGCGATGGGGCGGGGGTGTGGGACGAGCAGTACTTC. Its protein is CASSQDRDGAGVWDEQYF.

This clone was found a few times. This chain links TRBV29-1 with TRBJ1-2, with D perhaps matching TRBD1 (5 bases). Trimming took 3 bases from V and 5 from J, leaving 7 bases between them. CDR1 and CDR2 (germline): SQVTM, ANQGSEA. The CDR3 extends over 11 amino acids. The CDR3 protein is CSVDPGYGYTF. In nucleotides, the CDR3 is TGCAGCGTTGATCCAGGGTATGGCTACACCTTC. The full variable domain, rest sourced from reference TRBV29-1 and TRBJ1-2, is SAVISQKPSRDICQRGTSLTIQCQVDSQVTMMFWYRQQPGQSLTLIATANQGSEATYESGFVIDKFPISRPNLTFSTLTVSNMSPEDSSIYLCSVDPGYGYTFGSGTRLTVV.

To note about this clone: At one of its ends the junction is not consistent with the germline gene, which may arise from a read error. V usage is TRBV29-1 and J usage is TRBJ2-1; the D is unclear. The germline V gene has CDR1 SQVTM and CDR2 ANQGSEA. The CDR3 runs to 14 residues. The CDR3 region has the DNA TGCAGCGTCGAAGACATGAGCTCCTACAATGAGCAGTTCTTC. Translating gives CSVEDMSSYNEQFF.

The V gene is TRBV6-5, the J gene TRBJ1-4; possible D gene TRBD1, 5 bases. This CDR3 contains 14 residues. Looked up from germline, CDR1 is MNHEY and CDR2 is SVGAGI. Trimming pared 7 bases from V and 0 bases from J, leaving 9 bases between. Written as DNA, the CDR3 is TGTGCCAGCACGGACACTGCAACTAATGAAAAACTGTTTTTT. Translating it yields CASTDTATNEKLFF.

The chain employs TRBV19 and TRBJ2-7; 7 bases map to TRBD1. There are 13 residues in the CDR3. The J segment lost 5 bases and the V segment lost 9 bases, leaving 10 bases of the junction unmatched. Looked up from germline, CDR1 is LNHDA and CDR2 is SQIVND (reference sequence). The CDR3 DNA follows: TGTGCCAGCTCCGGGACAGTCTTCGACGAGCAGTACTTC. This translates into CASSGTVFDEQYF.

The J gene is TRBJ1-2, the V gene TRBV7-2, with TRBD1 identical over 10 bases. The trim removed 7 bases at V and 7 bases at J, leaving 12 bases unmatched. Per germline, CDR1 SGHTA and CDR2 FQGNSA. This CDR3 region has 15 residues. For the CDR3, the DNA is TGTGCCAGCACCACAAGGGGGACAGGGGACAGTGGCTACACCTTC. It translates to CASTTRGTGDSGYTF. Full variable domain (rest looked up from reference TRBV7-2 and TRBJ1-2): GAGVSQSPSNKVTEKGKDVELRCDPISGHTALYWYRQSLGQGLEFLIYFQGNSAPDKSGLPSDRFSAERTGGSVSTLTIQRTQQEDSAVYLCASTTRGTGDSGYTFGSGTRLTVV.